This TCR beta chain is from a study of technical replicates of blood from several donors. Data came from immunoSEQ multiplex PCR; TCRdb stores just in-frame clones and leaves some out. The table shows over 75,000 clones, with 95% to 98% occurring only once. Per the germline V gene, CDR1 is SGHRS and CDR2 is YFSETQ. This CDR3 has 18 amino acids. The trim removed 4 bases at V and 3 bases at J, leaving 16 bases unmatched. The chain joins TRBV5-1 to TRBJ2-7, with TRBD2 identical over 10 bases. The sequence was obtained from a human donor in good health. The sample comprised T cells isolated from PBMCs. The CDR3 sequence: CASSPWGDRTSGRYEQYF. The CDR3 bases are TGCGCCAGCAGCCCGTGGGGGGATAGGACTAGCGGACGCTACGAGCAGTACTTC.